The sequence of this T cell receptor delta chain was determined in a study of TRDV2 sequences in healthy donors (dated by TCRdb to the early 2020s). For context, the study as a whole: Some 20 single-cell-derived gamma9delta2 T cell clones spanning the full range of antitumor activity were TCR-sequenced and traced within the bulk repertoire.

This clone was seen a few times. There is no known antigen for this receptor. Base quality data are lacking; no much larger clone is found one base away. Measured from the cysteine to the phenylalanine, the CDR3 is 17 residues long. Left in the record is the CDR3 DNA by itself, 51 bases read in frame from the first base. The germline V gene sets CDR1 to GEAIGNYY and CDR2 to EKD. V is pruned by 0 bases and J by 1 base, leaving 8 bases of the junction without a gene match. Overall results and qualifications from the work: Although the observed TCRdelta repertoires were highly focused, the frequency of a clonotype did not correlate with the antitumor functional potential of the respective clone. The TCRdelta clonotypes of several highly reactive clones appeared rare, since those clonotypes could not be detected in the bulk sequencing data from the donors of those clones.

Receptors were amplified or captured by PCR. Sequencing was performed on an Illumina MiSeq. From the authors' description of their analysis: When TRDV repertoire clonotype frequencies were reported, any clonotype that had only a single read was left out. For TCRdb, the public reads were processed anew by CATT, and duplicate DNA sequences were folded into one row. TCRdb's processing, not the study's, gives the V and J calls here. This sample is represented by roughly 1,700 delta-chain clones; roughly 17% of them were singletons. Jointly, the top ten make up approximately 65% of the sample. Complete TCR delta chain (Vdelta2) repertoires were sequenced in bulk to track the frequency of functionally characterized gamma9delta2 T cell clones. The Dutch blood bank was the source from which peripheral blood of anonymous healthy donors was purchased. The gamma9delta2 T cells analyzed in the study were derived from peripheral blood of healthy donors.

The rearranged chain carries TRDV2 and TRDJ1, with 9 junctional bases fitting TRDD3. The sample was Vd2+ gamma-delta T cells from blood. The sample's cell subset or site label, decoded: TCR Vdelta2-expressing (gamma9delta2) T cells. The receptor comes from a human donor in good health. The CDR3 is CACDTVQTGGPTDKLIF. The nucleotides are TGTGCCTGTGACACCGTACAGACTGGGGGACCCACCGATAAACTCATCTTT.